These 8 T cell receptor beta chains came from one sample sequenced in a study of blood T cell repertoires in COVID-19. The protocol was immunoSEQ multiplex PCR, while the TCRdb copy is restricted to in-frame clones and leaves out a portion. The sample yields about 110,000 clones, roughly 79% seen once. The sample consisted of peripheral blood. These receptors were obtained from a woman aged 80 or over with active or convalescent COVID-19.

The chain joins TRBV12-3 or TRBV12-4 to TRBJ1-5, with 7 bases aligning to TRBD1. After removal of 8 bases from V and 4 bases from J, the junction contained 5 bases not matched to a gene. The CDR3 spans 13 residues. CDR3 sequence (DNA): TGTGCCAGCCAGGGACAGTTAAATCAGCCCCAGCATTTT. Translated: CASQGQLNQPQHF.

CDR3 nucleotides: TGTGCCAGCAGCCCGGGGACAGGGATGGGGGAGCAGTACTTC. Amino acid sequence: CASSPGTGMGEQYF. This chain joins TRBV5-5 and TRBJ2-7; 9 positions match TRBD1. The CDR3 sequence is 14 residues long. V lost 4 bases and J lost 7; bases outside the gene matches: 9. The germline gives CDR1 SGHKS, CDR2 YYEKEE (reference sequence).

This clone was picked up a small number of times. The chain employs TRBV3-1 (or the pseudogene TRBV3-2) and TRBJ2-3; TRBD2 matches 9 bases. J lost 7 bases, V lost 2 bases, and 13 bases had no gene match. Germline CDR1 LGHDT, CDR2 YNNKEL (reference sequence). This CDR3 has 17 residues. The DNA of the CDR3 is TGTGCCAGCAGCCAAAGTCGCGCGGGAGGGCCGCGAAATACGCAGTATTTT. Encoded protein: CASSQSRAGGPRNTQYF.

This clone has ten or more counts. The V and J genes are TRBV7-9 and TRBJ2-1, with D possibly TRBD2 on 6 matching bases. This CDR3 is built from 15 residues. Germline V gene data show CDR1 as SEHNR and CDR2 as FQNEAQ (reference sequence). V lost 1 base and J lost 5, with 12 bases in between. CDR3 in amino acids: CASSLVVGLDNEQFF. Here the CDR3 DNA reads TGTGCCAGCAGCTTAGTGGTGGGACTCGACAATGAGCAGTTCTTC.

The gene calls are TRBV14 and TRBJ2-1, with D possibly matching TRBD2 (5 bases). Germline values: CDR1 SGHDN, CDR2 FVKESK. The germline V and J ends were trimmed by 2 bases and 8 bases, with 19 bases remaining between them. The CDR3 is made up of 16 amino acids. The CDR3 protein is CASSQRLPQRAHEQFF. The CDR3 region has the DNA TGTGCCAGCAGCCAACGCCTCCCCCAGAGGGCCCATGAGCAGTTCTTC.

The rearrangement links TRBV5-6 to TRBJ2-2, with 7 bases identical to TRBD1. Looked up from germline, CDR1 is SGHDT and CDR2 is YYEEEE. The CDR3 spans 18 residues. V shed 4 bases, J shed 4 bases, and the junction held 16 bases outside the gene matches. The CDR3 bases are TGTGCCAGCAGCACGCGGACAGGTGGGATTATAACCACCGGGGAGCTGTTTTTT. Amino acid sequence: CASSTRTGGIITTGELFF.

This chain links TRBV4-1 with TRBJ1-2; the D gene is possibly TRBD1 (6 bases). The V end was cut by 5 bases, the J end by 3 bases, with 16 bases between. This CDR3 comprises 15 residues. The germline CDR1 and CDR2 sequences are MGHRA and YSYEKL. CDR3 residues: CASSDAGARYYGYTF. DNA for the CDR3: TGCGCCAGCAGCGACGCGGGGGCGCGTTACTATGGCTACACCTTC.

The chain couples TRBV4-2 to TRBJ2-3, with 7 bases aligning to TRBD1. The CDR3 is 18 residues long. Looked up from germline, CDR1 is LGHNA and CDR2 is YNFKEQ. V shed 2 bases and J 7 bases; nucleotides not matched to a gene: 18. CDR3 residues: CASSQQAPRDRVAYTQYF. DNA of the CDR3: TGTGCCAGCAGCCAACAGGCCCCGAGGGACAGAGTAGCCTATACGCAGTATTTT.